The T cell receptor (beta chain) described here comes from a study of blood T cell repertoires in COVID-19 (dated by TCRdb to about 2020). Describing the broader study: The collaborator samples originated in the United States, Italy and Spain and spanned the acute and convalescent phases of COVID-19. The prospective study material was composed of cDNA or gDNA derived from T cells, B-cell-depleted T cells, or PBMCs. Deeply sampled blood TCRbeta repertoires from subjects exposed to, actively infected with, or recovered from COVID-19 were included in the dataset. A freely available public database, intended as a resource for researchers studying the immune response to SARS-CoV-2, is where the repertoires were released. The samples were drawn from the first 160 participants of the ongoing ImmuneRACE study and from some 1,300 subjects provided by 6 global collaborators. Nearly every sample came with metadata listing a de-identified subject ID, COVID-19 status, age in years and sex. HLA class I and class II types, where available, came from metadata supplied by the sample provider rather than from assay-based typing. Broader findings and caveats from the paper: The amount of clinical and demographic metadata varied by source and participant and was provided uncurated.

This clone was picked up one time. Its antigen is currently not known. No clone much larger than this one lies a single base away; base qualities are absent. TCRbeta CDR3 regions were amplified from genomic DNA by means of the immunoSEQ Assay, a bias-controlled multiplex PCR. On the authors' methods: The number of nucleated cells in each sample was estimated from the amplification of reference gene primers within the assay. Sequence reads were collapsed and filtered to measure the absolute abundance of every unique TCRbeta CDR3 rearrangement. For each sample, productive Simpson clonality was calculated as the square root of Simpson's diversity index across productive rearrangements. TCRdb limited this immuneACCESS table to in-frame rearrangements with V and J called. A share of clones is missing; checked studies link under half to unresolved V genes, and the rest is unexplained. The DNA was the basis for D and trimming; V, J and clone size are from that table. The sample table lists roughly 430,000 clones, roughly 90% of them with a count of one. Around 2.1% of the sample comes from the top ten.

Deletion took 0 bases off V and 3 bases off J, with a span of 14 bases between the germline ends. Reading from cysteine to phenylalanine, the CDR3 counts 17 amino acids. The sequence is cut down to CDR3 DNA, 51 bases in frame from base 1. The germline V gene yields LGHNT for CDR1 and FRNRAP for CDR2. In the prospective study, participants were about 18 to 89 years old, resided in about two dozen geographic areas of the United States, and were enrolled through a virtual design. In the prospective study, participants were assigned to cohorts based on the clinical history participants reported in a screening survey and a study questionnaire. Mobile phlebotomists in the prospective study collected whole blood, serum and a nasopharyngeal or oropharyngeal swab from every participant. Participants in the prospective study had the option to provide additional blood draws and questionnaires over a roughly 2-month period. Before DNA extraction, prospective study blood samples were shipped either frozen or at room temperature.

The rearrangement joined TRBV12-5 to TRBJ2-2; the D gene is perhaps TRBD1, on 5 matching bases. The TCR was taken from a woman aged 40 to 50 with acute COVID-19. The sequenced sample was PBMCs or T cells enriched from blood (not recorded which). In nucleotides, the sequence is TGTGCTAGTGGTTTGGTTCGGCAGGGTAAGGACACCGGGGAGCTGTTTTTT. Its translation reads: CASGLVRQGKDTGELFF.